These 14 T cell receptor beta chains came from one sample sequenced in a study of cytomegalovirus exposure and HLA in healthy donors. Using immunoSEQ multiplex PCR, the repertoire was profiled, and TCRdb retains in-frame clones only, with some absent. Of 150,000 to 200,000 clones in the sample, 75% to 90% were seen once. The sample taken for sequencing was PBMCs. The receptor source for this set is a man younger than 35 in good health and CMV-seropositive.

In this sample, this clone turned up once. This chain joins TRBV2 and TRBJ2-1, with a tentative D call TRBD1 (6 bases). Germline V CDR1 and CDR2: SNHLY, FYNNEI. CDR3 length equals 14 residues. Trimming took off 8 bases at V and 0 bases at J, with 11 bases between the two ends. Written as DNA, the CDR3 is TGTGCCAGCCGGACAGCACCCTCCTACAATGAGCAGTTCTTC. It specifies CASRTAPSYNEQFF.

V usage is TRBV6-5 and J usage is TRBJ2-7; D is perhaps TRBD1 (5 bases). Per germline, CDR1 MNHEY and CDR2 SVGAGI. This CDR3 contains 12 residues. Trimming shortened V by 6 bases and J by 3 bases, and 9 bases separated the two germline ends. The CDR3 DNA sequence: TGTGCCAGCAGCTCCGACAGCTACGAGCAGTACTTC. It encodes CASSSDSYEQYF.

The chain recombines TRBV5-1 with TRBJ2-3; TRBD2 matches 11 bases. Trimming took 0 bases from V and 2 from J; bases not matched to a gene: 8. Germline assignment: CDR1 SGHRS and CDR2 YFSETQ. The CDR3 is 18 amino acids. The CDR3 sequence: CASSLAVGTSGYTDTQYF. The CDR3 DNA reads as TGCGCCAGCAGCTTGGCCGTCGGGACTAGCGGTTACACAGATACGCAGTATTTT.

The genes are TRBV30 and TRBJ2-3; D not resolved. The V gene lost 1 base and the J gene lost 2 bases, with 4 bases spanning the gap. Germline V gives CDR1 GTSNPN, CDR2 SVGIG (reference sequence). The CDR3 covers 12 residues. The CDR3 sequence: CAWSDSTDTQYF. DNA for the CDR3: TGTGCCTGGAGTGACTCCACAGATACGCAGTATTTT. Using reference TRBV30 and TRBJ2-3 for the parts outside the CDR3, the full variable domain is SQTIHQWPATLVQPVGSPLSLECTVEGTSNPNLYWYRQAAGRGLQLLFYSVGIGQISSEVPQNLSASRPQDRQFILSSKKLLLSDSGFYLCAWSDSTDTQYFGPGTRLTVL.

CDR3 in DNA: TGTGCCAGCAGCGTAGTGACAGGGGTTGGCACAGATACGCAGTATTTT. Its translation is CASSVVTGVGTDTQYF. The rearrangement joins TRBV9 to TRBJ2-3, with TRBD1 matching 8 bases. The CDR3 spans 16 residues. The V gene's germline CDR1 is SGDLS and CDR2 YYNGEE. Trimming cost V 0 bases and J 1 base; bases outside gene matches: 4.

V gene TRBV29-1 combines with J gene TRBJ2-5; a possible D gene is TRBD1 (5 bases). This CDR3 has 12 residues. Trimming pared 7 bases from V and 5 bases from J, leaving 14 bases between. Germline CDR1 and CDR2: SQVTM and ANQGSEA. The CDR3 loop reads CSGGHLWETQYF. In nucleotides, the CDR3 is TGCAGCGGAGGACATCTCTGGGAGACCCAGTACTTC. The variable domain in full, with the rest retrieved from reference TRBV29-1 and TRBJ2-5, is SAVISQKPSRDICQRGTSLTIQCQVDSQVTMMFWYRQQPGQSLTLIATANQGSEATYESGFVIDKFPISRPNLTFSTLTVSNMSPEDSSIYLCSGGHLWETQYFGPGTRLLVL.

This chain joins TRBV5-6 and TRBJ2-3; D is unresolved. CDR3 size: 14 residues. The V end lost 0 bases, the J end lost 0 bases, and 5 bases lay between the germline ends. Per the germline V gene, CDR1 is SGHDT and CDR2 is YYEEEE. For the CDR3, the DNA is TGTGCCAGCAGCTTGGTCGGGAGCACAGATACGCAGTATTTT. It translates to CASSLVGSTDTQYF.

The chain uses TRBV27 and TRBJ2-1; D is possibly TRBD2 (6 bases). Trimming cost V 2 bases and J 7 bases, with 15 bases left between them. Germline-derived CDR1 and CDR2 are MNHEY and SMNVEV (reference sequence). The CDR3 is made up of 15 amino acids. The CDR3 region is CASSLEGTVGNEQFF. For the CDR3, the DNA is TGTGCCAGCAGTTTAGAAGGGACTGTTGGTAATGAGCAGTTCTTC.

The table lists this clone with a count of one. The chain employs TRBV5-4 and TRBJ1-1, with D perhaps matching TRBD1 (5 bases). The CDR3 loop spans 15 amino acids. The V and J ends lost 4 bases and 1 base respectively, with 14 bases between them. The germline V gene has CDR1 SGHNT and CDR2 YYREEE (reference sequence). The CDR3 bases are TGTGCCAGCAGCCCCGGGGGGTCACCGAACACTGAAGCTTTCTTT. Amino acid sequence: CASSPGGSPNTEAFF.

J is TRBJ1-1 and V is TRBV4-1; D call uncertain. Per the germline V gene, CDR1 is MGHRA and CDR2 is YSYEKL. The CDR3 length is 13 residues. Deletions cut 3 bases from V and 7 bases from J, with 12 bases between. The chain's CDR3 is CASSHLGEGEAFF. In DNA, the CDR3 is TGCGCCAGCAGCCACCTCGGGGAGGGTGAAGCTTTCTTT.

The V and J genes are TRBV7-2 and TRBJ2-3; 8 nucleotides agree with TRBD1. V lost 4 bases to trimming and J lost 2 bases; unmatched junction nucleotides: 8. This CDR3 has 16 amino acids. Germline V gene sequence: CDR1 SGHTA, CDR2 FQGNSA. CDR3 residues: CASSWGAGGYTDTQYF. CDR3 bases: TGTGCCAGCAGCTGGGGAGCAGGGGGCTACACAGATACGCAGTATTTT.

The chain links TRBV11-3 to TRBJ2-1, with 10 bases fitting TRBD2. Germline values: CDR1 SGHNT, CDR2 YENEEA. Losses at the gene ends were 1 base for V and 5 bases for J; bases not matched to a gene: 8. There are 17 residues in the CDR3. CDR3 coding DNA: TGTGCCAGCAGCTTAGGAGCGGGAGGGAAAGGTGACAATGAGCAGTTCTTC. Its protein is CASSLGAGGKGDNEQFF.

A few counts support this clone. The chain employs TRBV14 and TRBJ2-7; 7 nucleotides match TRBD1. The junction had 5 bases not matched to a gene; V was cut back by 9 bases and J by 3 bases. Per the germline V gene, CDR1 is SGHDN and CDR2 is FVKESK. The CDR3 runs 12 residues. This CDR3 is CASSGGFYEQYF. The CDR3 region has the DNA TGTGCCAGTTCAGGGGGATTCTACGAGCAGTACTTC. Complete variable domain (other parts from reference TRBV14 and TRBJ2-7): EAGVTQFPSHSVIEKGQTVTLRCDPISGHDNLYWYRRVMGKEIKFLLHFVKESKQDESGMPNNRFLAERTGGTYSTLKVQPAELEDSGVYFCASSGGFYEQYFGPGTRLTVT.

The chain recombines TRBV5-1 with TRBJ2-5; 8 bases align to TRBD2. CDR3 length equals 15 residues. The germline CDR1 and CDR2 sequences are SGHRS and YFSETQ. The V and J ends lost 2 bases and 0 bases, in that order; junction bases with no gene match: 3. CDR3: CASSFSGVYQETQYF. As DNA, the CDR3 is TGCGCCAGCAGCTTTAGCGGGGTGTACCAAGAGACCCAGTACTTC.